The 32 T cell receptor beta chains in this list originate from one sample, sequenced in a study of sequential checkpoint blockade in melanoma. The table came from immunoSEQ multiplex PCR; TCRdb's copy has only in-frame clones and leaves some out. Among 5,000 to 6,500 clones listed, roughly 18% were seen once. Documented treatment: randomized to nivolumab then ipilimumab (arm A) or the reverse (arm B). Sequencing was performed on tumor tissue (inferred from file names), taken from a patient given nivolumab and ipilimumab in sequence. Every receptor here comes from a human donor with melanoma.

This chain joins TRBV6-8 and TRBJ2-7; 9 nucleotides agree with TRBD1. The length of the CDR3 is 14 residues. J lost 1 base, V lost 6 bases, and 4 bases had no gene match. Germline CDR1 and CDR2: MNHGY and SAAAGT. CDR3 coding DNA: TGTGCCAGCAGCTTTGGACAGGGGTCCTACGAGCAGTACTTC. Translation: CASSFGQGSYEQYF.

This sequence joins TRBV11-3 and TRBJ2-3; TRBD2 aligns across 16 bases. V was pared by 5 bases and J by 3 bases, with 8 bases of the junction left unmatched. From germline, CDR1 is SGHNT and CDR2 YENEEA. The CDR3 is 18 amino acids. CDR3 region: CASSPPGLAGGPTDTQYF. The CDR3, as DNA: TGTGCCAGCAGCCCGCCGGGACTAGCGGGGGGGCCAACAGATACGCAGTATTTT.

V gene TRBV5-1 combines with J gene TRBJ2-6; 7 bases match TRBD2. This CDR3 is built from 17 residues. V lost 1 base, J lost 10 bases, and 14 bases stayed unmatched. CDR1 and CDR2 (germline): SGHRS, YFSETQ. In DNA, the CDR3 is TGCGCCAGCAGCTTGTATGGACGGGGGGAAGGGTCTAACGTCCTGACTTTC. Residues: CASSLYGRGEGSNVLTF.

This clone was seen ten or more times. The chain is built from TRBV11-3 and TRBJ1-5; 10 bases are a match to TRBD1. CDR1 is SGHNT, CDR2 YENEEA, per germline. V lost 5 bases, J lost 9 bases, and 7 bases stayed unmatched. The CDR3 runs 14 residues. The CDR3 here is CASSPGQGVGPQHF. CDR3 DNA: TGTGCCAGCAGCCCTGGACAGGGGGTAGGGCCCCAGCATTTT.

This clone was counted a few times. The genes are TRBV10-3 and TRBJ2-7; TRBD1 is a possible D gene (7 bases). The CDR3 runs 13 residues. Germline CDR1 is ENHRY and CDR2 is SYGVKD. The V end was cut by 7 bases, the J end by 5 bases, with 15 bases between. The CDR3 nucleotides are TGTGCCATCAAGGCAGGGGGGATCCACGAGCAGTACTTC. Translated: CAIKAGGIHEQYF.

In the case of this clone: The junction does not match germline at one end; this may be a read error. The chain is built from TRBV6-8 and TRBJ2-3; D ambiguous. Germline loops: CDR1 MNHGY, CDR2 SAAAGT. The CDR3 spans 13 residues. The CDR3 sequence is CAISLVSADTQYF. CDR3 bases: TGTGCCATCAGTCTAGTGTCTGCAGATACGCAGTATTTT.

V is TRBV9 and J is TRBJ2-5, with a weak D call TRBD2 (6 bases). The V end was cut by 4 bases, the J end by 8 bases, with 18 bases between. CDR1 SGDLS and CDR2 YYNGEE come from the germline V gene. This CDR3 region has 14 residues. The CDR3 reads CASSPRLSGETQYF. The DNA for the CDR3 is TGTGCCAGCAGCCCCCGGTTGTCGGGGGAAACCCAGTACTTC.

The CDR3 nucleotides are TGTGCCAGCAGTGATGAGCGGGGAAGCACAGATACGCAGTATTTT. Protein: CASSDERGSTDTQYF. V gene TRBV9 combines with J gene TRBJ2-3; 7 nucleotides agree with TRBD2. The CDR3 is made up of 15 amino acids. Looked up from germline, CDR1 is SGDLS and CDR2 is YYNGEE. The ends lost 5 bases at V and 0 bases at J; junction bases unmatched: 6.

V and J are TRBV11-3 and TRBJ2-4, with D possibly matching TRBD1 (5 bases). Trimming removed 3 bases from V and 4 bases from J, with 10 bases in between. The CDR3 length is 14 residues. The V gene's germline CDR1 is SGHNT and CDR2 YENEEA. CDR3 amino acids: CASSLSAGKNIQYF. The CDR3 nucleotides are TGTGCCAGCAGCTTGTCGGCAGGGAAAAACATTCAGTACTTC.

This clone was seen repeatedly, ten times or more. The V and J genes are TRBV9 and TRBJ1-1, with D possibly matching TRBD1 (6 bases). In germline, CDR1 is SGDLS, CDR2 YYNGEE. V gave up 4 bases and J gave up 6 bases, with 22 bases separating them. This CDR3 has 16 amino acids. In nucleotides, the CDR3 is TGTGCCAGCAGCTCCAATCCCGGGACATTTCTTGCTGAAGCTTTCTTT. Protein: CASSSNPGTFLAEAFF. The variable domain in full, completed from reference TRBV9 and TRBJ1-1, reads DSGVTQTPKHLITATGQRVTLRCSPRSGDLSVYWYQQSLDQGLQFLIQYYNGEERAKGNILERFSAQQFPDLHSELNLSSLELGDSALYFCASSSNPGTFLAEAFFGQGTRLTVV.

The chain links TRBV23-1 to TRBJ2-1, with D hard to call. TRBV23-1 is known as an ORF, though its function is uncertain. CDR3 length: 13 residues. Trimming removed 6 bases at V and 10 bases at J, with 16 bases between. This chain's CDR3 is CASSLGASWEQFF. CDR3 sequence (DNA): TGCGCCAGCAGCTTGGGCGCGTCGTGGGAGCAGTTCTTC.

Points on this clone: Other DNA sequences within the sample encode an identical CDR3. The chain employs TRBV18 and TRBJ1-2, with D unresolved. Germline V CDR1 and CDR2: KGHSH, LQKENI. The ends were cut back, 2 bases at V and 3 bases at J, with 7 bases in the middle. The CDR3 spans 13 residues. The CDR3: CASSPGEDYGYTF. CDR3 DNA: TGTGCCAGCTCACCAGGGGAAGACTATGGCTACACCTTC. Using reference TRBV18 and TRBJ1-2 for the parts outside the CDR3, the full variable domain is NAGVMQNPRHLVRRRGQEARLRCSPMKGHSHVYWYRQLPEEGLKFMVYLQKENIIDESGMPKERFSAEFPKEGPSILRIQQVVRGDSAAYFCASSPGEDYGYTFGSGTRLTVV.

In its sample, this clone is medium-sized (0.01 to 0.1%). This chain connects TRBV11-3 to TRBJ1-5; D unclear. CDR1 and CDR2 (germline): SGHNT, YENEEA. V was cut by 3 bases and J by 7 bases, with 16 bases left in between. The CDR3 sequence is 15 residues long. The CDR3 nucleotides read TGTGCCAGCAGCTTGGGCCCCGGCGTAGGCCAGCCCCAGCATTTT. Its translation: CASSLGPGVGQPQHF.

The table lists this clone with many counts. This chain links TRBV11-3 with TRBJ1-1, with 7 positions matching TRBD1. Germline V gives CDR1 SGHNT, CDR2 YENEEA. The CDR3 runs to 14 residues. After removal of 5 bases from V and 3 bases from J, the junction contained 6 bases not matched to a gene. The CDR3 loop is CASSVQGGYTEAFF. In nucleotides, the CDR3 is TGTGCCAGCAGCGTGCAGGGGGGGTACACTGAAGCTTTCTTT.

The chain combines TRBV28 with TRBJ1-4, with 9 positions matching TRBD1. The CDR3 has 16 amino acids. Unmatched junction bases numbered 13, after V lost 6 bases and J lost 8 bases. Germline CDR1 reads MDHEN; CDR2 reads SYDVKM. CDR3 in amino acids: CASSKGTGWFLEKLFF. The CDR3 coding sequence is TGTGCCAGCAGCAAAGGGACAGGGTGGTTTTTAGAAAAACTGTTTTTT. The whole variable domain, filled in from reference TRBV28 and TRBJ1-4, reads DVKVTQSSRYLVKRTGEKVFLECVQDMDHENMFWYRQDPGLGLRLIYFSYDVKMKEKGDIPEGYSVSREKKERFSLILESASTNQTSMYLCASSKGTGWFLEKLFFGSGTQLSVL.

This clone has just one count. This chain joins TRBV5-1 and TRBJ2-7, with D hard to call. The CDR3 spans 14 residues. The V gene lost 4 bases and the J gene lost 0 bases, with 11 bases spanning the gap. Germline V lookup: CDR1 SGHRS, CDR2 YFSETQ. The DNA for the CDR3 is TGCGCCAGCAGCAGTACCAGGAGCTCCTACGAGCAGTACTTC. Translation gives CASSSTRSSYEQYF.

J is TRBJ2-1 and V is TRBV11-3; maybe TRBD2 (6 bases). The germline gives CDR1 SGHNT, CDR2 YENEEA. This CDR3 has 15 amino acids. V shed 2 bases and J shed 12 bases, with 20 bases lying between them. CDR3 in DNA: TGTGCCAGCAGCTTAAGCGGAGGGCCCATCCACGGGCAGTTCTTC. This codes for CASSLSGGPIHGQFF.

The gene calls are TRBV6-8 and TRBJ2-3; 8 bases fit TRBD1. With V trimmed by 7 bases and J by 5 bases, 11 bases remained unmatched. In germline, CDR1 is MNHGY, CDR2 SAAAGT. This CDR3 spans 15 amino acids. The CDR3 spells CASTNTRGRRDTQYF. CDR3 DNA sequence: TGTGCCAGCACCAATACCAGGGGGCGCAGAGATACGCAGTATTTT.

V is TRBV9 and J is TRBJ1-3; D ambiguous. V was cut by 3 bases and J by 3 bases, with 13 bases left in between. The CDR3 totals 15 residues. From germline, CDR1 is SGDLS and CDR2 YYNGEE. The CDR3 loop reads CASSAPGTLGNTIYF. Here the CDR3 DNA reads TGTGCCAGCAGCGCCCCAGGAACGCTTGGAAACACCATATATTTT.

The chain couples TRBV1 to TRBJ2-3; the DNA was not used to check the table's D call, TRBD1. TRBV1 represents a pseudogene. The CDR3 length is 17 residues. The CDR3 spells CASSPPTGTDLTDTQYF. The CDR3 coding sequence is TGCGCCAGCAGCCCCCCCACCGGGACAGACCTCACAGATACGCAGTATTTT.

The sample holds a few counts of this clone. V usage is TRBV28 and J usage is TRBJ2-3; D unresolved. Germline V lookup: CDR1 MDHEN, CDR2 SYDVKM. V lost 3 bases and J lost 3, with 10 bases in between. The CDR3 totals 14 residues. In nucleotides, the CDR3 is TGTGCCAGCAGTTTTCTATCCGGGACAGATACGCAGTATTTT. Amino acids: CASSFLSGTDTQYF. The variable domain in full, with the rest retrieved from reference TRBV28 and TRBJ2-3, is DVKVTQSSRYLVKRTGEKVFLECVQDMDHENMFWYRQDPGLGLRLIYFSYDVKMKEKGDIPEGYSVSREKKERFSLILESASTNQTSMYLCASSFLSGTDTQYFGPGTRLTVL.

This clone is classed as medium-sized. The chain carries TRBV25-1 and TRBJ1-6, with a possible D match to TRBD1 (5 bases). V was shortened by 1 base and J by 9 bases, with 13 bases between the two germline ends. Germline V gene data show CDR1 as MGHDK and CDR2 as SYGVNS. This CDR3 contains 15 residues. CDR3 loop: CASSEFRGNGSPLHF. The CDR3 bases are TGTGCCAGCAGTGAATTTCGGGGGAATGGTTCACCCCTCCACTTT.

This clone showed up just a few times. The genes are TRBV30 and TRBJ1-5; 9 bases are a match to TRBD1. The CDR3 consists of 14 residues. Germline V gene sequence: CDR1 GTSNPN, CDR2 SVGIG (reference sequence). V shed 7 bases and J 2 bases; nucleotides not matched to a gene: 6. The CDR3 nucleotides are TGTGCCTACACAGGGGGCTTAGGCAATCAGCCCCAGCATTTT. Protein product: CAYTGGLGNQPQHF. Based on the CDR3 plus reference TRBV30 and TRBJ1-5, the full variable domain is SQTIHQWPATLVQPVGSPLSLECTVEGTSNPNLYWYRQAAGRGLQLLFYSVGIGQISSEVPQNLSASRPQDRQFILSSKKLLLSDSGFYLCAYTGGLGNQPQHFGDGTRLSIL.

Relative to its sample, this clone is medium-sized. The chain's CDR3 is CASSVDSHQGSARETQYF. The CDR3 DNA is TGTGCCAGCAGCGTAGACTCCCACCAGGGTAGCGCAAGAGAGACCCAGTACTTC. V gene TRBV9 combines with J gene TRBJ2-5; D might be TRBD1 or TRBD2, each matching 5 bases. The V and J ends lost 0 bases and 4 bases respectively, with 22 bases between them. Germline V gives CDR1 SGDLS, CDR2 YYNGEE. The CDR3 totals 18 residues.

This clone was detected a few times. The chain combines TRBV11-3 with TRBJ1-5; D is perhaps TRBD1 (6 bases). The germline CDR1 and CDR2 sequences are SGHNT and YENEEA. The V end was cut by 6 bases, the J end by 4 bases, with 13 bases between. The CDR3 is made up of 14 amino acids. CDR3 coding DNA: TGTGCCAGCAGAGGAGGGGGGAAGAATCAGCCCCAGCATTTT. Translation gives CASRGGGKNQPQHF.

The table lists this clone with a few counts. The CDR3 DNA follows: TGTGCCATCAGTGAGTCTGAGTATGGCTACACCTTC. It encodes CAISESEYGYTF. This chain connects TRBV10-3 to TRBJ1-2; D remains unclear. This CDR3 is 12 amino acids long. Germline loops: CDR1 ENHRY, CDR2 SYGVKD. Trimming shortened V by 0 bases and J by 5 bases, and 4 bases separated the two germline ends.

Sample share makes this clone large. This specimen includes other DNA sequences encoding the same CDR3. The V and J genes are TRBV19 and TRBJ1-5; a possible D gene is TRBD1 (5 bases). CDR3 length equals 12 residues. V lost 6 bases and J lost 4, with 7 bases in between. Germline CDR1 and CDR2: LNHDA and SQIVND (reference sequence). The CDR3 is CASRGGNQPQHF. The CDR3 DNA is TGTGCCAGTAGGGGGGGAAATCAGCCCCAGCATTTT.

By proportion, this clone is medium-sized. The sample contains more than one DNA sequence encoding this CDR3. This rearrangement joins TRBV5-1 to TRBJ2-7; no clear D. CDR3 length: 14 amino acids. Trimming pared 4 bases from V and 2 bases from J, leaving 13 bases between. In germline, CDR1 is SGHRS, CDR2 YFSETQ. CDR3 loop: CASSDGWGTYEQYF. The CDR3 DNA sequence: TGCGCCAGCAGCGATGGATGGGGAACCTACGAGCAGTACTTC.

This chain links TRBV27 with TRBJ2-5; the D call may be TRBD1 or TRBD2 (5 bases each). This CDR3 is built from 14 residues. V was shortened by 8 bases and J by 6 bases, with 19 bases between the two germline ends. Germline V gives CDR1 MNHEY, CDR2 SMNVEV (reference sequence). DNA of the CDR3: TGTGCCAGCCGTCCCACGGGGCGCTTGAAGACCCAGTACTTC. Translated: CASRPTGRLKTQYF.

The chain is built from TRBV29-1 and TRBJ2-3, with a possible D match to TRBD2 (5 bases). This CDR3 has 14 amino acids. Trimming shortened V by 4 bases and J by 2 bases, and 13 bases separated the two germline ends. Germline loops: CDR1 SQVTM, CDR2 ANQGSEA. CDR3 nucleotides: TGCAGCGTTGGCCGGACTCCCCCCACAGATACGCAGTATTTT. Protein: CSVGRTPPTDTQYF.

The chain links TRBV5-1 to TRBJ2-1; perhaps TRBD2 as D (6 bases). Germline CDR1 reads SGHRS; CDR2 reads YFSETQ. There are 14 residues in the CDR3. With 0 bases removed from V and 7 bases from J, the gap between germline ends came to 11 bases. For the CDR3, the DNA is TGCGCCAGCAGCTTGGCCGGGGGTTGGAATGAGCAGTTCTTC. Amino acids: CASSLAGGWNEQFF.

In its sample, this clone is medium-sized. The V and J genes are TRBV11-3 and TRBJ2-2; 8 bases are shared with TRBD1. Germline CDR1 is SGHNT and CDR2 is YENEEA. The CDR3 is made up of 15 amino acids. J was trimmed by 3 bases and V by 5 bases; bases with no gene match: 5. The CDR3 nucleotides read TGTGCCAGCAGCCCACGGACAGGGTACACCGGGGAGCTGTTTTTT. Its translation is CASSPRTGYTGELFF.